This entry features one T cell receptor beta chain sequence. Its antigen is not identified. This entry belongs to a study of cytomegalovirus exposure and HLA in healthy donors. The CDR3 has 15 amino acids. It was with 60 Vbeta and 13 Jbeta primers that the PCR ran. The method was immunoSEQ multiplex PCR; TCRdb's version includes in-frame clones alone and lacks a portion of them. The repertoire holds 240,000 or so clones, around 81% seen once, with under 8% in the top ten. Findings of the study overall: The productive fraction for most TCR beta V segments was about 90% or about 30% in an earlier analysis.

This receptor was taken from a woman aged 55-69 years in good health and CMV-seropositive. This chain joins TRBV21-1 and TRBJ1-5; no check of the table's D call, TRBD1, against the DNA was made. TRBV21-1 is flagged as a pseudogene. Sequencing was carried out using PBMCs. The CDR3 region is CASSNRDRANQPQHF. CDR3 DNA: TGTGCCAGCAGCAACCGGGACAGGGCCAATCAGCCCCAGCATTTT.